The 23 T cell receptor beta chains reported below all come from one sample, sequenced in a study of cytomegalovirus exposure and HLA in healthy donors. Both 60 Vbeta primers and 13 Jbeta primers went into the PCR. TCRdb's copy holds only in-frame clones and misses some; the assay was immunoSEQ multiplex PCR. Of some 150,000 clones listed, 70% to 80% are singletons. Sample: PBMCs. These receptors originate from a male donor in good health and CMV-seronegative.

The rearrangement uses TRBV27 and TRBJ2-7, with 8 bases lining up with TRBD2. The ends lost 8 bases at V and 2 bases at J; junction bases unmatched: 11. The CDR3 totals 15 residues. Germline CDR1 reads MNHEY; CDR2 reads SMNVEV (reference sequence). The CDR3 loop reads CASRLKGLGTYEQYF. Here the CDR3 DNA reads TGTGCCAGCCGTCTTAAGGGACTAGGGACCTACGAGCAGTACTTC.

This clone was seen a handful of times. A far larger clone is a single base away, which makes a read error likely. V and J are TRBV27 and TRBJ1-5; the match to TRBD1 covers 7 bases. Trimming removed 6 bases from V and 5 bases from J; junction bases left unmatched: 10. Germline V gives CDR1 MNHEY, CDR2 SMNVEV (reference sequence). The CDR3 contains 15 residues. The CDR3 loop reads CASSQGRGRDQPQHF. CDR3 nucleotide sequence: TGTGCCAGCAGCCAAGGAAGGGGGCGGGATCAGCCCCAGCATTTT.

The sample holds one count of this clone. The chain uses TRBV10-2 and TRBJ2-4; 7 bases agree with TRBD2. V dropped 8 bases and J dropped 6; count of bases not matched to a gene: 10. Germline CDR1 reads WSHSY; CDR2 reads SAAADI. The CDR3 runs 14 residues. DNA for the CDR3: TGCGCCAGCGGTTGGGGGAGGGAACGAAACATTCAGTACTTC. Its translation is CASGWGRERNIQYF.

Here the CDR3 DNA reads TGCGCCAGCAGCCCAACAGGGTTGGAGACCCAGTACTTC. Protein product: CASSPTGLETQYF. This chain links TRBV4-1 with TRBJ2-5; weak D call: TRBD1 (6 bases). CDR1 and CDR2 from the germline V gene are MGHRA and YSYEKL. The CDR3 is 13 amino acids. The V and J ends lost 4 bases and 5 bases respectively, with 11 bases between them.

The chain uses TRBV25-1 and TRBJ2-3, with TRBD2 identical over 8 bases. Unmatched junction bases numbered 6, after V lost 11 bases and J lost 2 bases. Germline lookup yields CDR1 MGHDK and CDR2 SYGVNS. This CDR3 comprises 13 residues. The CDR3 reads CACQRGFTDTQYF. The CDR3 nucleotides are TGTGCCTGCCAGCGGGGGTTCACAGATACGCAGTATTTT.

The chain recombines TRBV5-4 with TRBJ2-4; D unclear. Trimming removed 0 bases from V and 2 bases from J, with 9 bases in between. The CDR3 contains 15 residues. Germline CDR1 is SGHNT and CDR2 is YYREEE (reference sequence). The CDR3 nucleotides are TGTGCCAGCAGCTTGGACAGATCGACCAAAAACATTCAGTACTTC. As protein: CASSLDRSTKNIQYF.

The CDR3 is CASSTGTGGYHGYTF. CDR3 sequence (DNA): TGTGCCAGCAGTACCGGGACAGGGGGCTATCATGGCTACACCTTC. The rearrangement links TRBV27 to TRBJ1-2; 12 nucleotides match TRBD1. The trim removed 5 bases at V and 6 bases at J, leaving 7 bases unmatched. Germline loops: CDR1 MNHEY, CDR2 SMNVEV (reference sequence). There are 15 residues in the CDR3.

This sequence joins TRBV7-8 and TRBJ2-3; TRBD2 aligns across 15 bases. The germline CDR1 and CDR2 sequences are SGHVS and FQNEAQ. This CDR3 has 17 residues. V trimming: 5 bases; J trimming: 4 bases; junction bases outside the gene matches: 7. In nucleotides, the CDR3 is TGTGCCAGCAGCCCACGGACTAGCGGGGGGGCCTCAGATACGCAGTATTTT. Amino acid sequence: CASSPRTSGGASDTQYF. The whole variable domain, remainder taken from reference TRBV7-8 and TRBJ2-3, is GAGVSQSPRYKVAKRGQDVALRCDPISGHVSLFWYQQALGQGPEFLTYFQNEAQLDKSGLPSDRFFAERPEGSVSTLKIQRTQQEDSAVYLCASSPRTSGGASDTQYFGPGTRLTVL.

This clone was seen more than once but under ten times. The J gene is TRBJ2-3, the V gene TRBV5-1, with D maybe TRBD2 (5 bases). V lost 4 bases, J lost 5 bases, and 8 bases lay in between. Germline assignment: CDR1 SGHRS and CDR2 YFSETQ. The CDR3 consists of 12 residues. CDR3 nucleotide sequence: TGCGCCAGCAGCCCCGAGGGAGATACGCAGTATTTT. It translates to CASSPEGDTQYF.

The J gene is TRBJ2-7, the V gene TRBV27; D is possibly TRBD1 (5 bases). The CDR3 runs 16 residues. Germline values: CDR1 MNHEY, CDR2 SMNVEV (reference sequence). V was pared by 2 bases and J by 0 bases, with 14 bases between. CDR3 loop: CASSLGAVTSSYEQYF. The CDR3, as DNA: TGTGCCAGCAGTTTAGGGGCGGTGACGAGCTCCTACGAGCAGTACTTC.

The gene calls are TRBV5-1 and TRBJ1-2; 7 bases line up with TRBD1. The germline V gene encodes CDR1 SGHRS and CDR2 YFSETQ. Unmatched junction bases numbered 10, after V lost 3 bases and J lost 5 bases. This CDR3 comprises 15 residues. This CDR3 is CASSYEGQLGYGYTF. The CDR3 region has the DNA TGCGCCAGCAGCTATGAGGGACAGCTAGGGTATGGCTACACCTTC.

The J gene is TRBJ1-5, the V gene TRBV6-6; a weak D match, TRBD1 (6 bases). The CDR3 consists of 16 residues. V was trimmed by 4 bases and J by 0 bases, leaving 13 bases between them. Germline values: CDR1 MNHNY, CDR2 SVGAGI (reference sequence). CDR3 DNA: TGTGCCAGCAGTTGGGACATGACTTATAGCAATCAGCCCCAGCATTTT. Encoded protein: CASSWDMTYSNQPQHF.

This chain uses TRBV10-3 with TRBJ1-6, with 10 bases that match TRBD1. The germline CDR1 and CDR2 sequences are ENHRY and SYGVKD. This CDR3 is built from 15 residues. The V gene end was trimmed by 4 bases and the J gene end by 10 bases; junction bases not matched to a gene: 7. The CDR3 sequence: CAISAKGQGISPLHF. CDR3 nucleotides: TGTGCCATCAGTGCGAAGGGACAGGGGATATCACCCCTCCACTTT.

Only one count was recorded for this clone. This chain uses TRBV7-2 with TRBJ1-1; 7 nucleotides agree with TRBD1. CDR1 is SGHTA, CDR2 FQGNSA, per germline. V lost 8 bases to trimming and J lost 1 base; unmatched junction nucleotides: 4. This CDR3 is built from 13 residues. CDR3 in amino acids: CASQGGPNTEAFF. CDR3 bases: TGTGCCAGCCAGGGGGGACCGAACACTGAAGCTTTCTTT.

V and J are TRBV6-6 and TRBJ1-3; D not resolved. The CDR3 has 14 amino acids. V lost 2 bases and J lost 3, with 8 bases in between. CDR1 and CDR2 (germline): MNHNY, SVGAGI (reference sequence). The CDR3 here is CASSYESYGNTIYF. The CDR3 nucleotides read TGTGCCAGCAGTTACGAGAGTTATGGAAACACCATATATTTT.

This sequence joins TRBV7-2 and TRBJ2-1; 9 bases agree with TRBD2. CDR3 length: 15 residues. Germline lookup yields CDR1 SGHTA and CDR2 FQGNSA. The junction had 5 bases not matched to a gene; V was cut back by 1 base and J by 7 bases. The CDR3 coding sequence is TGTGCCAGCAGCTTAGAGGCGGGGGGGCCAAATGAGCAGTTCTTC. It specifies CASSLEAGGPNEQFF.

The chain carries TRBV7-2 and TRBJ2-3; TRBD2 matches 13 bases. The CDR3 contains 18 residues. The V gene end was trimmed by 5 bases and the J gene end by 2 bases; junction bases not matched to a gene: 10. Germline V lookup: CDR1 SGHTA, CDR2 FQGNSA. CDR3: CASSPRLAGGLVTDTQYF. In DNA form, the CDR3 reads TGTGCCAGCAGCCCTCGACTAGCGGGGGGTCTTGTCACAGATACGCAGTATTTT.

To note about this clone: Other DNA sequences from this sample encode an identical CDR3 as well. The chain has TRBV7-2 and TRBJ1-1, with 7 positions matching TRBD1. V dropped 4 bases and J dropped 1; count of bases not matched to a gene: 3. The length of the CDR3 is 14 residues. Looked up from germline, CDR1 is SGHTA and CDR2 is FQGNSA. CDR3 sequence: CASSSQGGNTEAFF. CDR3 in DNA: TGTGCCAGCAGCTCCCAGGGGGGGAACACTGAAGCTTTCTTT.

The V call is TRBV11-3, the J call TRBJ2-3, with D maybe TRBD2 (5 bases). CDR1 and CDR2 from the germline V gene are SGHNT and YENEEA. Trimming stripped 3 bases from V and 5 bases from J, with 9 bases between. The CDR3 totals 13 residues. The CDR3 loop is CASSLGVEDTQYF. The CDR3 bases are TGTGCCAGCAGCTTGGGAGTTGAAGATACGCAGTATTTT. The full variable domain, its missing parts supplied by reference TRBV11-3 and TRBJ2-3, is EAGVVQSPRYKIIEKKQPVAFWCNPISGHNTLYWYLQNLGQGPELLIRYENEEAVDDSQLPKDRFSAERLKGVDSTLKIQPAELGDSAVYLCASSLGVEDTQYFGPGTRLTVL.

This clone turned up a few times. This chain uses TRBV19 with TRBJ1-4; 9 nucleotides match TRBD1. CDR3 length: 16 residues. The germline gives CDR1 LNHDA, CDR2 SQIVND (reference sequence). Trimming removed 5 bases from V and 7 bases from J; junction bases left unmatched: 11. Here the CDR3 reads CASSPYGTGRGEKLFF. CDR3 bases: TGTGCCAGTAGTCCTTACGGGACAGGGCGGGGTGAAAAACTGTTTTTT.

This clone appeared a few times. CDR3 nucleotide sequence: TGTGCCAGCAGTAAGCAGGGGCGCGGGGAGCTGTTTTTT. Translated: CASSKQGRGELFF. The rearrangement joins TRBV6-5 to TRBJ2-2; TRBD1 is a possible D gene (6 bases). Trimming stripped 5 bases from V and 7 bases from J, with 11 bases between. The CDR3 sequence is 13 residues long. The germline V gene encodes CDR1 MNHEY and CDR2 SVGAGI.

CDR3 protein: CASSLSGADTQYF. CDR3 DNA: TGCGCCAGCAGCTTGTCGGGGGCAGATACGCAGTATTTT. The rearrangement uses TRBV5-1 and TRBJ2-3; TRBD2 might be the D (6 bases). Per the germline V gene, CDR1 is SGHRS and CDR2 is YFSETQ. Between the trimmed V and J ends, which lost 1 base and 4 bases, there was a span of 7 bases. This CDR3 has 13 residues.

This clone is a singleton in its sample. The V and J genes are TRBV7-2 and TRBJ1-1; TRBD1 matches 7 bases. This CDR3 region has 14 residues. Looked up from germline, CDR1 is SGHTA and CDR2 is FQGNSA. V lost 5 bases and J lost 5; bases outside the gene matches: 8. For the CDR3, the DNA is TGTGCCAGCAGCCCCCGGGACAGATTAACTGAAGCTTTCTTT. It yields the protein CASSPRDRLTEAFF.